The entry that follows covers one T cell receptor (beta chain) sequence. The table lists this clonotype with many counts. Its antigen remains undetermined. It has no much larger one-base neighbor in the sample; base qualities were not kept. Stable Graves' hyperthyroidism was defined as no progression to ophthalmopathy during 18 months of follow-up. Hyperthyroidism patients were newly diagnosed, with disease duration under 2 months, and aged 18 to 65 years. Patients with uncontrolled infections, other autoimmune diseases, pregnancy or lactation were excluded. Diagnoses were based on clinical symptoms, serum thyroxine and TRAb, thyroid ultrasound and orbital computed tomography. Total RNA was extracted using Trizol reagent, and RNA quality was assessed on an Agilent 2100 Bioanalyzer. The TCR beta CDR3 regions were amplified from RNA transcripts. The TCR CDR3 was subjected to a first round of RT-PCR using the HTBI primer set and the Qiagen OneStep RT-PCR kit. Libraries were constructed in a second round of multiplex PCR, after which size selection and purification were carried out. The libraries were sequenced on an Illumina HiSeq2000 using paired-end 100 bp reads. Per the authors' processing: Raw data were processed with SOAPnuke, discarding reads with adapters, uncalled bases, mean Phred below 15, or no exact constant-primer or identifier match. High-quality paired reads were merged with COPE v1.2.5, and unique nucleotide sequences were defined as clonotypes. MiTCR v1.1 was used to align the clonotypes against IMGT TRBV, TRBD and TRBJ reference segments. Analysis was restricted to V-J combinations with a frequency above 0.0001, which covered 99.2% of repertoires. The TCS score was defined as F50 (clonal expansion) divided by E x V (chaos), with BLOSUM62-based TCRdist calculated between CDR3 peptides within each V-J. Welch's t-statistics and random forest reduced around 510 V-J features to roughly 13, which were used in a naive Bayes classifier (R e1071). The Morisita-Horn index was used to measure how similar the thyroid and blood repertoires were. TCRdb itself trimmed the public reads at Q25 with fastp, ran MiXCR and retained productive beta chains. Every distinct CDR3 protein forms one entry, paired with its most common genes and DNA. In this record, the V and J calls reflect TCRdb's handling and not the investigators' own analysis. For this sample there are a few hundred thousand distinct CDR3 sequences; around 46% appear just once. The ten largest clones add up to roughly 8.2% of the sample.

The trim is 4 bases for V and 2 bases for J, with a gap of 9 bases between the germline ends. Taken from the germline V gene, the CDR1 and CDR2 loops are SQVTM and ANQGSEA. From its cysteine to its phenylalanine, the CDR3 spans 12 amino acids. The kept DNA is CDR3 alone, 36 bases in frame from the first base. These data originate in a study of T cells in Graves' hyperthyroidism and ophthalmopathy (dated by TCRdb to about 2019). About the full investigation: A discovery cohort of roughly 100 patients, 43 with Graves' ophthalmopathy and 57 with stable Graves' hyperthyroidism, was used to find distinguishing TCR V-J signatures. Prospective prediction of ophthalmopathy was tested in an independent validation cohort consisting of fewer than 20 hyperthyroidism patients and approximately 16 patients who later progressed to ophthalmopathy. The roughly 91 discovery patients were randomly divided into training and test sets at a 7:3 ratio. The study also compared thyroid tissue and blood T-cell repertoires from five or six Graves' hyperthyroidism patients. After blood sampling, hyperthyroidism patients were treated with methimazole at a starting dose of 30 mg daily, and ophthalmopathy patients were treated with high-dose intravenous methylprednisolone. TCR Vbeta CDR3 sequencing of 120 to 150 peripheral blood samples (over 40 ophthalmopathy, 75 to 85 hyperthyroidism and around 17 progressor patients) is reported in the paper.

The paper as a whole reports these results and caveats: Sample size was not statistically predetermined, and investigators were not blinded to group allocation. During validation, the model predicted progression to ophthalmopathy a median of roughly six months ahead of onset, with roughly 65% sensitivity and 72% to 80% specificity. A 13 V-J signature model separated ophthalmopathy from stable hyperthyroidism, with around 90% sensitivity and 81.08% specificity in cross-validation and 80%/75% in testing. Most expanded thyroid clonotypes (frequency above 0.001) were also found in blood, which suggests that blood repertoires may mirror thyroid immune responses.

This chain is built from TRBV29-1 and TRBJ2-7, and TRBD1 may be the D gene, going by 5 matching bases. The sequence derives from a woman younger than 30 with Graves' hyperthyroidism. Input material: peripheral blood or thyroid tissue (not recorded which). The sequenced DNA: TGCAGCGTTGGCGGACACCCCTACGAGCAGTACTTC. This sequence encodes CSVGGHPYEQYF.